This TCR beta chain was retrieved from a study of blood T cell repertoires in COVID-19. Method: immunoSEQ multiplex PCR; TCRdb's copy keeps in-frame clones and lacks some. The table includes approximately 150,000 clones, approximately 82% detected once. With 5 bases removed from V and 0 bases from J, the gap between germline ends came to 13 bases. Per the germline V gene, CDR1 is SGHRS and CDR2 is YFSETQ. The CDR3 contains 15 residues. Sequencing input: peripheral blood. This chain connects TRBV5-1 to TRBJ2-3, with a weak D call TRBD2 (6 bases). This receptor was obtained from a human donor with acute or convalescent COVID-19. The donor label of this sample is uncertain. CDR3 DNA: TGCGCCAGCAGGCCGGCGGGGTCTAGCACAGATACGCAGTATTTT. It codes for CASRPAGSSTDTQYF. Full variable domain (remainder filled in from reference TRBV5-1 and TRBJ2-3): KAGVTQTPRYLIKTRGQQVTLSCSPISGHRSVSWYQQTPGQGLQFLFEYFSETQRNKGNFPGRFSGRQFSNSRSEMNVSTLELGDSALYLCASRPAGSSTDTQYFGPGTRLTVL.